The 7 T cell receptor beta chains listed next were all sequenced from one sample in a study of T cells in Graves' hyperthyroidism and ophthalmopathy (dated by TCRdb to the late 2010s). Preparation of the library involved multiplex PCR. Instrument used: Illumina HiSeq 2000. The TCR beta CDR3 regions were amplified from RNA transcripts. The first round of RT-PCR for the TCR CDR3 was performed with the HTBI primer set and the Qiagen OneStep RT-PCR kit. TCRdb ran its own pipeline on the public reads, namely fastp trimming at Q25 and MiXCR clone calling, and kept in-frame beta chains. CDR3 protein duplicates are merged, each entry listing the most common genes and DNA. This sample has 310,000 or so distinct CDR3 sequences in its table, and 15% to 20% of those were observed once. Around 55% of the sample rests with the top ten. Sequenced sample: blood. These receptors all stem from a woman aged 55-69 years with Graves' ophthalmopathy.

This clonotype appeared many times. The CDR3, as DNA: TGCAGTGCTAGTATTGAGCAGTTCTTC. Amino acids: CSASIEQFF. The genes are TRBV20-1 and TRBJ2-1; D remains unclear. The CDR3 length is 9 residues. V lost 3 bases and J lost 9, with 3 bases in between. Germline lookup yields CDR1 DFQATT and CDR2 SNEGSKA (reference sequence).

The rearrangement links TRBV6-1 to TRBJ2-2, with TRBD2 matching 8 bases. The CDR3 contains 20 residues. Germline values: CDR1 MNHNS, CDR2 SASEGT. With V trimmed by 7 bases and J by 3 bases, 22 bases remained unmatched. The CDR3: CASNIEEGAGALSYTGELFF. The CDR3 DNA reads TGTGCCAGCAACATAGAAGAAGGAGCGGGAGCTCTTTCCTACACCGGGGAGCTGTTTTTT.

This clonotype came up many times. The chain uses TRBV6-1 and TRBJ1-1; D may be TRBD1 (5 bases). CDR1 is MNHNS and CDR2 is SASEGT in the germline V gene. The V end was cut by 7 bases, the J end by 4 bases, with 13 bases between. The CDR3 is made up of 13 amino acids. The chain's CDR3 is CASTPDGGTEAFF. CDR3 in DNA: TGTGCCAGCACCCCTGATGGGGGCACTGAAGCTTTCTTT.

This clonotype was recorded at least ten times. This chain connects TRBV10-3 to TRBJ1-1; D call uncertain. V was pared by 0 bases and J by 1 base, with 3 bases between. The germline V gene has CDR1 ENHRY and CDR2 SYGVKD. The CDR3 has 13 amino acids. The CDR3: CAISESRNTEAFF. CDR3 DNA: TGTGCCATCAGTGAGTCCCGGAACACTGAAGCTTTCTTT.

V gene TRBV7-2 combines with J gene TRBJ1-4; the D is unclear. V was cut by 3 bases and J by 4 bases, with 9 bases left in between. The CDR3 has 14 residues. Germline CDR1 reads SGHTA; CDR2 reads FQGNSA. CDR3 protein: CASSFLGGNEKLFF. The CDR3 nucleotides are TGTGCCAGCAGCTTTTTAGGCGGTAATGAAAAACTGTTTTTT.

This clonotype has at least ten counts. The J gene is TRBJ1-1, the V gene TRBV6-1; no definite D call. Germline V lookup: CDR1 MNHNS, CDR2 SASEGT. This CDR3 is built from 16 residues. Trimming took off 4 bases at V and 1 base at J, with 16 bases between the two ends. The CDR3 region has the DNA TGTGCCAGCAGTGGATTCCGGCTAGTTGGGAACACTGAAGCTTTCTTT. This translates into CASSGFRLVGNTEAFF.

V is TRBV19 and J is TRBJ2-3; 11 nucleotides match TRBD2. The CDR3 runs 17 residues. V lost 7 bases to trimming and J lost 2 bases; unmatched junction nucleotides: 11. Germline CDR1 reads LNHDA; CDR2 reads SQIVND (reference sequence). This CDR3 reads CASNTRTSGSPTDTQYF. CDR3 coding DNA: TGTGCCAGTAATACTCGAACTAGCGGGAGTCCCACAGATACGCAGTATTTT.